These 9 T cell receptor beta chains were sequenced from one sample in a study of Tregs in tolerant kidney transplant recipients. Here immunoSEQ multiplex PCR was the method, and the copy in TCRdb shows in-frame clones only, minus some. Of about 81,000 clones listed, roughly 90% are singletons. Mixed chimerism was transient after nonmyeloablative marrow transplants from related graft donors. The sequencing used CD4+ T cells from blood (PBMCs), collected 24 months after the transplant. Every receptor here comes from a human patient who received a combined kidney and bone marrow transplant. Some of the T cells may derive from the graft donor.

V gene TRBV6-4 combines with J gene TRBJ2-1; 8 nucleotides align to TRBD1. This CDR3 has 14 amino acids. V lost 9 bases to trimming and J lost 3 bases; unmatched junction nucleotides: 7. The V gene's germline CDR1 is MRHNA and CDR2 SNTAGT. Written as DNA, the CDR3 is TGTGCCAGTAGAGACAGGGGAGGCTACAATGAGCAGTTCTTC. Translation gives CASRDRGGYNEQFF.

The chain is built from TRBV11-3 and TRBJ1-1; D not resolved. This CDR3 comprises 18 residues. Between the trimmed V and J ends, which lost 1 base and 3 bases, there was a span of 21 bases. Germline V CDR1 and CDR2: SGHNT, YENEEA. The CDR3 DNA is TGTGCCAGCAGCTTAGTCGCCCCGTTTCAATCAACGGACACTGAAGCTTTCTTT. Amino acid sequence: CASSLVAPFQSTDTEAFF.

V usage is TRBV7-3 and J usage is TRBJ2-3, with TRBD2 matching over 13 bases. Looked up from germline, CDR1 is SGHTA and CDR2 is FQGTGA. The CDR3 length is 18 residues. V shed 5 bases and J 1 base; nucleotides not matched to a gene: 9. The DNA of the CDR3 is TGTGCCAGCAGCCCTACTAGCGGGAGGGCCGCGGGCACAGATACGCAGTATTTT. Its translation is CASSPTSGRAAGTDTQYF.

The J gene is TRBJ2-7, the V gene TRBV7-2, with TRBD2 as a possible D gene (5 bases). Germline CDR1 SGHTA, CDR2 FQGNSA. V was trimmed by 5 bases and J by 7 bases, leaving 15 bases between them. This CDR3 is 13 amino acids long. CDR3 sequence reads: CASSQPGRGEQYF. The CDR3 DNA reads TGTGCCAGCAGCCAACCGGGGAGAGGGGAGCAGTACTTC.

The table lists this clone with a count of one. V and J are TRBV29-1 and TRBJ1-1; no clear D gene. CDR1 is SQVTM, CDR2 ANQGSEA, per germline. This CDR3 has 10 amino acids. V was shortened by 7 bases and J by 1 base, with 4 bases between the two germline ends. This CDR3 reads CSAQNTEAFF. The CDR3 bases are TGCAGCGCCCAGAACACTGAAGCTTTCTTT.

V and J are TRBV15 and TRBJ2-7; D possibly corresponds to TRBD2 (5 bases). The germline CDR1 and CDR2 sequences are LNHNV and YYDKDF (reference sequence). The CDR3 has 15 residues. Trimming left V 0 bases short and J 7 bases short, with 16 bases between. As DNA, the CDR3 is TGTGCCACCAGCAGAGAGCAGCTCCATGGCGGGGAGCAGTACTTC. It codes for CATSREQLHGGEQYF. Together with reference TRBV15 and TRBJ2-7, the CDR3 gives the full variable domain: DAMVIQNPRYQVTQFGKPVTLSCSQTLNHNVMYWYQQKSSQAPKLLFHYYDKDFNNEADTPDNFQSRRPNTSFCFLDIRSPGLGDTAMYLCATSREQLHGGEQYFGPGTRLTVT.

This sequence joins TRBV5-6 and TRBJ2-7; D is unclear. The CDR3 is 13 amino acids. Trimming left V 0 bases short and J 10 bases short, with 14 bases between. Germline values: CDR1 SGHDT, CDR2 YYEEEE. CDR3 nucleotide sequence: TGTGCCAGCAGCTTGGTCCTCCGTCCAGGTCAGTACTTC. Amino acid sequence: CASSLVLRPGQYF.

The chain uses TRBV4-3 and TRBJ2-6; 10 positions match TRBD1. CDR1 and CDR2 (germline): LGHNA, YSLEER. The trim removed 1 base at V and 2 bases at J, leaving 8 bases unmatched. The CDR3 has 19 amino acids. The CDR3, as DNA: TGCGCCAGCAGCCAAGTTATCGGGACAGGGGTTACTGGGGCCAACGTCCTGACTTTC. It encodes CASSQVIGTGVTGANVLTF.

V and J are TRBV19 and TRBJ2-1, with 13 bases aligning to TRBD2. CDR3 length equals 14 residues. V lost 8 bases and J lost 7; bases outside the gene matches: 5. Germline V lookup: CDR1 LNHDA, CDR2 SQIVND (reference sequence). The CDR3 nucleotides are TGTGCCAGTGGTACTAGCGGGAGGGGTAATGAGCAGTTCTTC. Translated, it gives CASGTSGRGNEQFF.